The 15 T cell receptor beta chains listed next were all sequenced from one sample in a study of T cells in Graves' hyperthyroidism and ophthalmopathy. Amplification yielded TCR beta CDR3 regions, with RNA transcripts as the source. RT-PCR in the first round (using the HTBI primer set) targeted the TCR CDR3. TCRdb fed the multiplex PCR reads into MiXCR, producing one record per CDR3 protein. The sample gives around 420,000 distinct CDR3 sequences, approximately 15% of which show up once; just under 8% is in the top ten. Sequencing was performed on blood. The source is a woman between 18 and 29 years old with Graves' hyperthyroidism.

CDR3 in amino acids: CASSGSRTRLINEQFF. CDR3 bases: TGTGCCAGCAGCGGCTCGAGGACTAGATTAATAAATGAGCAGTTCTTC. The chain couples TRBV12-3 or TRBV12-4 to TRBJ2-1; 7 bases agree with TRBD2. Trimming at V came to 6 bases and at J to 7 bases, leaving 15 bases not matched to a gene. CDR3 length: 16 residues.

This clonotype appeared a single time. The CDR3 DNA reads as TGTGCCAGCAGCTCGACCCTAGGGACAGGGACCCCCTACGAGCAGTACTTC. Amino acids: CASSSTLGTGTPYEQYF. The chain uses TRBV5-5 and TRBJ2-7, with 9 bases aligning to TRBD1. Germline CDR1 is SGHKS and CDR2 is YYEKEE (reference sequence). The CDR3 runs 17 residues. With 3 bases clipped from V and 2 bases from J, the junction kept 12 bases outside the gene matches.

This clonotype was seen many times. The rearrangement joins TRBV3-1 to TRBJ2-7, with 9 bases fitting TRBD2. V lost 1 base and J lost 1; bases outside the gene matches: 8. The CDR3 has 17 residues. Per the germline V gene, CDR1 is LGHDT and CDR2 is YNNKEL (reference sequence). The DNA for the CDR3 is TGTGCCAGCAGCCAAGGGGCTAGCGGGACCTATTCCTACGAGCAGTACTTC. Translation: CASSQGASGTYSYEQYF.

This clonotype was found many times. The chain couples TRBV6-6 to TRBJ1-2, with D perhaps matching TRBD1 (5 bases). V lost 2 bases and J 7 bases, leaving 11 bases between the germline ends. Germline CDR1 MNHNY, CDR2 SVGAGI (reference sequence). The CDR3 covers 13 residues. This CDR3 reads CASSYGRESGYTF. CDR3 DNA sequence: TGTGCCAGCAGTTACGGCAGGGAGAGTGGCTACACCTTC.

This clonotype was picked up many times. This chain connects TRBV9 to TRBJ2-1, with 9 bases identical to TRBD1. J was trimmed by 7 bases and V by 3 bases; bases with no gene match: 8. The CDR3 runs 15 residues. CDR1 is SGDLS and CDR2 is YYNGEE in the germline V gene. The CDR3 coding sequence is TGTGCCAGCAGCGGGGACCCCGGGACAGGGAATGAGCAGTTCTTC. This encodes CASSGDPGTGNEQFF.

This clonotype has at least ten counts. CDR3 DNA: TGCAGTGCTAGAGCATCAGGGGGCCACTACGAGCAGTACTTC. Its translation: CSARASGGHYEQYF. The J gene is TRBJ2-7, the V gene TRBV20-1, with TRBD1 identical over 8 bases. V lost 1 base to trimming and J lost 3 bases; unmatched junction nucleotides: 5. Germline V lookup: CDR1 DFQATT, CDR2 SNEGSKA (reference sequence). The CDR3 has 14 residues.

The table lists this clonotype with many counts. The chain is built from TRBV7-8 and TRBJ2-5; TRBD2 agrees at 11 bases. The J segment lost 0 bases and the V segment lost 10 bases, leaving 28 bases of the junction unmatched. Germline loops: CDR1 SGHVS, CDR2 FQNEAQ. The CDR3 is 22 amino acids. This chain's CDR3 is CAIPFGSRIAGGYAWNQETQYF. The CDR3, as DNA: TGTGCCATCCCTTTCGGAAGCCGAATAGCGGGAGGGTACGCCTGGAACCAAGAGACCCAGTACTTC.

This clonotype has ten or more counts. The chain joins TRBV20-1 to TRBJ1-2; tentative D call: TRBD1 (5 bases). The CDR3 runs to 13 residues. V lost 5 bases and J lost 5, with 15 bases in between. The germline V gene encodes CDR1 DFQATT and CDR2 SNEGSKA (reference sequence). CDR3 residues: CSAGTGAEYGYTF. CDR3 nucleotide sequence: TGCAGTGCTGGGACCGGGGCCGAGTATGGCTACACCTTC.

V gene TRBV19 combines with J gene TRBJ2-7; perhaps D is TRBD1 or TRBD2 (5 bases each). The germline V gene has CDR1 LNHDA and CDR2 SQIVND (reference sequence). The CDR3 runs 13 residues. The germline V and J ends were trimmed by 6 bases and 2 bases, with 11 bases remaining between them. The CDR3 DNA reads as TGTGCCAGTAGGTCCGGGGCCACCTACGAGCAGTACTTC. Translating it yields CASRSGATYEQYF.

This clonotype was observed a handful of times. This sequence joins TRBV5-5 and TRBJ2-5; D is uncertain. The germline V gene encodes CDR1 SGHKS and CDR2 YYEKEE (reference sequence). Trimming cost V 4 bases and J 1 base, with 11 bases left between them. The CDR3 covers 14 residues. The CDR3, as DNA: TGTGCCAGCAGCCCAGACGCGCCCCAAGAGACCCAGTACTTC. This encodes CASSPDAPQETQYF.

This clonotype was seen ten or more times. V gene TRBV9 combines with J gene TRBJ2-2; maybe TRBD1 (6 bases). The CDR3 is made up of 15 amino acids. Per the germline V gene, CDR1 is SGDLS and CDR2 is YYNGEE. V was clipped by 3 bases and J by 1 base, with 10 bases between them. CDR3 DNA: TGTGCCAGCAGCGCGACAGGAATGAACACCGGGGAGCTGTTTTTT. This translates into CASSATGMNTGELFF.

This chain connects TRBV9 to TRBJ2-5; D is perhaps TRBD2 (5 bases). Germline V gene data show CDR1 as SGDLS and CDR2 as YYNGEE. V gave up 0 bases and J gave up 5 bases, with 11 bases separating them. The CDR3 loop spans 14 amino acids. The CDR3 DNA follows: TGTGCCAGCAGCGTAGGGTCAGCGGAGGAGACCCAGTACTTC. As protein: CASSVGSAEETQYF.

This clonotype occurred many times. The chain has TRBV6-5 and TRBJ2-5; no firm D call. Trimming left V 0 bases short and J 5 bases short, with 16 bases between. CDR1 is MNHEY and CDR2 is SVGAGI in the germline V gene. The CDR3 runs 16 residues. The CDR3 loop is CASSYSDAARMETQYF. The CDR3 DNA reads TGTGCCAGCAGTTACTCCGACGCGGCCCGTATGGAGACCCAGTACTTC.

This clonotype was counted ten times or more. This sequence joins TRBV12-5 and TRBJ2-7; 8 positions agree with TRBD2. The CDR3 loop spans 16 amino acids. Germline trimming cut 0 bases from V and 0 bases from J; bases unmatched to any gene: 4. Germline V gives CDR1 LGHNT, CDR2 FRNRAP. The CDR3 DNA reads TGTGCTAGTGGTTTGGTATCGGGGGGGAGCTCCTACGAGCAGTACTTC. Translation gives CASGLVSGGSSYEQYF.

This clonotype was detected ten times or more. CDR3 protein: CASSLILHTGELFF. DNA for the CDR3: TGCGCCAGCAGCTTGATTCTCCACACCGGGGAGCTGTTTTTT. The rearrangement links TRBV5-1 to TRBJ2-2; D is unresolved. The CDR3 loop spans 14 amino acids. The V and J ends lost 1 base and 3 bases respectively, with 7 bases between them. Germline CDR1 and CDR2: SGHRS and YFSETQ.